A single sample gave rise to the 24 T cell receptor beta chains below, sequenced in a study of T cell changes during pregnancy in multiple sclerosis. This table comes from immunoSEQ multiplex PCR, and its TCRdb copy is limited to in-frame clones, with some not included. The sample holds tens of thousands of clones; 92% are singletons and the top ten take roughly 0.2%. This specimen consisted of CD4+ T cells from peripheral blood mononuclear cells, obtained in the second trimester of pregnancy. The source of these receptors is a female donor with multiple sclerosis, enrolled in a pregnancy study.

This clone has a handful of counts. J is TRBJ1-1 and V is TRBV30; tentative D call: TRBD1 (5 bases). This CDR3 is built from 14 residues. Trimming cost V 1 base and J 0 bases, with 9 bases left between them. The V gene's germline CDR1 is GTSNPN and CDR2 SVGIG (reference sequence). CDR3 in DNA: TGTGCCTGGAGTGGACAGCCGCTGAACACTGAAGCTTTCTTT. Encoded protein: CAWSGQPLNTEAFF. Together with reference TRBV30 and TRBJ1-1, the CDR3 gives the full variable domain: SQTIHQWPATLVQPVGSPLSLECTVEGTSNPNLYWYRQAAGRGLQLLFYSVGIGQISSEVPQNLSASRPQDRQFILSSKKLLLSDSGFYLCAWSGQPLNTEAFFGQGTRLTVV.

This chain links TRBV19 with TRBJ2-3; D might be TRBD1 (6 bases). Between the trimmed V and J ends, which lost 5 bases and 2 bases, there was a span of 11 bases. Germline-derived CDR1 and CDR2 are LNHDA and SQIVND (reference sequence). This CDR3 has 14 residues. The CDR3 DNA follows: TGTGCCAGTAGTGGCCAGGGGCCCACAGATACGCAGTATTTT. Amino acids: CASSGQGPTDTQYF.

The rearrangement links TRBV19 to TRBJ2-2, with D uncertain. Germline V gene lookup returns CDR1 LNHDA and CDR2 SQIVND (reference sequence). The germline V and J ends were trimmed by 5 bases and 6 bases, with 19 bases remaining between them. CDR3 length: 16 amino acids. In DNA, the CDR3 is TGTGCCAGTAGTGGGTCTAAGTTGACAATCGCCGGGGAGCTGTTTTTT. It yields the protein CASSGSKLTIAGELFF.

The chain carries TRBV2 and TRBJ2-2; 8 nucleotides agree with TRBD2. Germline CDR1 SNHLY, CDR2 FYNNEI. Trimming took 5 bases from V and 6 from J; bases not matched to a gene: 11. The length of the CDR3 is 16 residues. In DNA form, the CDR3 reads TGTGCCAGCAGTTACTACGGGACTAGGTTGCCCGGGGAGCTGTTTTTT. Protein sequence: CASSYYGTRLPGELFF.

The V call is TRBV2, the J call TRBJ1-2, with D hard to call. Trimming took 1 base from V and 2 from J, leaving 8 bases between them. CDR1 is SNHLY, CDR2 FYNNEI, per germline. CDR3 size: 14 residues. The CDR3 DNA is TGTGCCAGCAGTGAAGGGCCAGGCAACTATGGCTACACCTTC. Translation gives CASSEGPGNYGYTF.

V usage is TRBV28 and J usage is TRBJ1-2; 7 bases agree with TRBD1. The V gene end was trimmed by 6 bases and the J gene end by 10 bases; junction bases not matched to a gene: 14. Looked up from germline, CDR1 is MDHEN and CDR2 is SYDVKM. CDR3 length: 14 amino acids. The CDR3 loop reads CASSFNRGASIYTF. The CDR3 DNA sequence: TGTGCCAGCAGCTTTAACAGGGGAGCATCCATCTACACCTTC.

The CDR3 region is CASSLAYSNQPQHF. The CDR3 DNA reads TGTGCCAGCAGCTTAGCCTATAGCAATCAGCCCCAGCATTTT. The rearrangement uses TRBV7-2 and TRBJ1-5; D is unresolved. This CDR3 spans 14 amino acids. V lost 0 bases to trimming and J lost 0 bases, with 3 bases between them. Germline V gene lookup returns CDR1 SGHTA and CDR2 FQGNSA. The variable domain in full, completed from reference TRBV7-2 and TRBJ1-5, reads GAGVSQSPSNKVTEKGKDVELRCDPISGHTALYWYRQSLGQGLEFLIYFQGNSAPDKSGLPSDRFSAERTGGSVSTLTIQRTQQEDSAVYLCASSLAYSNQPQHFGDGTRLSIL.

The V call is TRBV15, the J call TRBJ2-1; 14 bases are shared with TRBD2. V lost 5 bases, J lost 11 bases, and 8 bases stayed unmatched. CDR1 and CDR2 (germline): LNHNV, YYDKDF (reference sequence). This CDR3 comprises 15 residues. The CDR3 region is CATSGTSGGLGKQFF. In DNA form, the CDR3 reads TGTGCCACCAGCGGGACTAGCGGGGGTCTGGGGAAGCAGTTCTTC.

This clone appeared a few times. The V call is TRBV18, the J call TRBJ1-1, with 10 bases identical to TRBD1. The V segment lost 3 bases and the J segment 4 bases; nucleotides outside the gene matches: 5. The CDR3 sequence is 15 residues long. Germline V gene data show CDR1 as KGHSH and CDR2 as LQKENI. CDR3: CASSPTRDRGTEAFF. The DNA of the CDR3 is TGTGCCAGCTCACCGACCCGGGACAGGGGCACTGAAGCTTTCTTT.

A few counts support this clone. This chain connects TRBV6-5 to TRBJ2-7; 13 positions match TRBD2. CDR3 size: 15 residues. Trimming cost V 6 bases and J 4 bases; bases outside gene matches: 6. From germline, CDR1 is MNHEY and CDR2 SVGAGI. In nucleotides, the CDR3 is TGTGCCAGCAGGTTAACTAGCGGGAGGGGTTACGAGCAGTACTTC. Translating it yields CASRLTSGRGYEQYF.

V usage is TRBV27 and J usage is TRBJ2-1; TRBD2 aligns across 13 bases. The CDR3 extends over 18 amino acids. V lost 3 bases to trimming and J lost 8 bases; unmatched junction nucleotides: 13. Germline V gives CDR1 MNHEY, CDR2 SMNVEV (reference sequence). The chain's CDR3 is CASSLAGTSGTLAHEQFF. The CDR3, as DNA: TGTGCCAGCAGTTTGGCCGGGACTAGCGGGACCTTGGCCCATGAGCAGTTCTTC.

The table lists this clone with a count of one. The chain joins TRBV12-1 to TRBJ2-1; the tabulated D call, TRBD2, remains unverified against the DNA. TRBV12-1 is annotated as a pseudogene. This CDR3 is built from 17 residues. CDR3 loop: CASSFGGSGVSYNEQFF. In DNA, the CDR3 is TGTGCCAGCAGCTTTGGCGGTAGCGGGGTCTCCTACAATGAGCAGTTCTTC.

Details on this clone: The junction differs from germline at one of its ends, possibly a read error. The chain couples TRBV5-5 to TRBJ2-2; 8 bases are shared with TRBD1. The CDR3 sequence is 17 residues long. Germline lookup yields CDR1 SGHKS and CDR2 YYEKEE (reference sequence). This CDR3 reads CASTLRTGFANTGELFF. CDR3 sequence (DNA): TGTGCCAGCACCTTGCGGACAGGGTTCGCGAACACCGGGGAGCTGTTTTTT.

The CDR3 nucleotides are TGTGCCTGGAGTGCAGGGGGATATGGCTACACCTTC. Translating it yields CAWSAGGYGYTF. This rearrangement joins TRBV30 to TRBJ1-2, with 7 positions matching TRBD1. Germline CDR1 is GTSNPN and CDR2 is SVGIG (reference sequence). V shed 1 base, J shed 5 bases, and the junction held 1 base outside the gene matches. This CDR3 spans 12 amino acids.

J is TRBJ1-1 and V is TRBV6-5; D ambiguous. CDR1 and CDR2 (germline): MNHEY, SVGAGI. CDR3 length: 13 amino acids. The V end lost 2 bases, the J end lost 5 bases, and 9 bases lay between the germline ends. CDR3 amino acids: CASSYEGRTEAFF. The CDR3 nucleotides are TGTGCCAGCAGTTACGAGGGTAGAACTGAAGCTTTCTTT.

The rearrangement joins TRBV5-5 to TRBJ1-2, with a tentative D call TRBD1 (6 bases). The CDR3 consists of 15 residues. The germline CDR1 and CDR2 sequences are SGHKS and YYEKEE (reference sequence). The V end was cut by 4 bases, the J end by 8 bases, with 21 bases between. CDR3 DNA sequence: TGTGCCAGCAGCCCCCGGGGGGCCCTAGGGGAGGGCTACACCTTC. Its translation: CASSPRGALGEGYTF.

CDR3 amino acids: CATSRDTSGFNEQFF. For the CDR3, the DNA is TGTGCCACCAGCAGAGATACTAGCGGGTTCAATGAGCAGTTCTTC. The V gene is TRBV15, the J gene TRBJ2-1; 9 bases are a match to TRBD2. With V trimmed by 0 bases and J by 6 bases, 3 bases remained unmatched. Germline assignment: CDR1 LNHNV and CDR2 YYDKDF (reference sequence). The CDR3 totals 15 residues.

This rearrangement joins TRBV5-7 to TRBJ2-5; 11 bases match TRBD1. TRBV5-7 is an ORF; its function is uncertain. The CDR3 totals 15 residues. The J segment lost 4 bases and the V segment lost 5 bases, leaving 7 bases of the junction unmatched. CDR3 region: CASSTGQGDGETQYF. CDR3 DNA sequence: TGTGCCAGCAGTACGGGACAGGGGGACGGAGAGACCCAGTACTTC.

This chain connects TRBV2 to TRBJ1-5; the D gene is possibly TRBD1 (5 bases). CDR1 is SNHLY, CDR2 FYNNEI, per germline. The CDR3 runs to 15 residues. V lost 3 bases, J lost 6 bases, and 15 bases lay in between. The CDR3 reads CASSDAGGSPQPQHF. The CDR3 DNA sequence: TGTGCCAGCAGTGACGCGGGGGGGAGCCCTCAGCCCCAGCATTTT. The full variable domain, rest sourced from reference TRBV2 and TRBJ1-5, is EPEVTQTPSHQVTQMGQEVILRCVPISNHLYFYWYRQILGQKVEFLVSFYNNEISEKSEIFDDQFSVERPDGSNFTLKIRSTKLEDSAMYFCASSDAGGSPQPQHFGDGTRLSIL.

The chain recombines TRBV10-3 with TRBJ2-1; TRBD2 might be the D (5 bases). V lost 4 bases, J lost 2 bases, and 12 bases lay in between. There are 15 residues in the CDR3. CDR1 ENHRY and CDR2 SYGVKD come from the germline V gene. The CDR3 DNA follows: TGTGCCATCAGTGTCGACACGGGGACCTACAATGAGCAGTTCTTC. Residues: CAISVDTGTYNEQFF.

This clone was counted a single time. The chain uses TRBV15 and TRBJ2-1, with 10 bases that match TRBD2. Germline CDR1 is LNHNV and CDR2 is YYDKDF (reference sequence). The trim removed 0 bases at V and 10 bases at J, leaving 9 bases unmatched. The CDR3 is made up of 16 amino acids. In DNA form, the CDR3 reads TGTGCCACCAGCAGAGATATCCTAGCGGGAGCCAAGGAGCAGTTCTTC. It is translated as CATSRDILAGAKEQFF. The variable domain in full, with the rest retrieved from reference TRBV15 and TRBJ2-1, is DAMVIQNPRYQVTQFGKPVTLSCSQTLNHNVMYWYQQKSSQAPKLLFHYYDKDFNNEADTPDNFQSRRPNTSFCFLDIRSPGLGDTAMYLCATSRDILAGAKEQFFGPGTRLTVL.

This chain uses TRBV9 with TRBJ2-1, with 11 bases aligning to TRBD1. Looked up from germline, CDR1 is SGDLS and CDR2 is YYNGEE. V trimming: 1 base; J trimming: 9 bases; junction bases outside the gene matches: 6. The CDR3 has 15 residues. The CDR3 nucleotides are TGTGCCAGCAGCGTATCTGGACAGGGGGCATTTGAGCAGTTCTTC. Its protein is CASSVSGQGAFEQFF.

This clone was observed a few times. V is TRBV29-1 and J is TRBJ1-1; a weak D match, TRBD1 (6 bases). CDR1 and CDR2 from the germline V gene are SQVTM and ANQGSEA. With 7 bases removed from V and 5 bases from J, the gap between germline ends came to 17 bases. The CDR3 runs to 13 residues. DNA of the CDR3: TGCAGCGGGAAAACAGGGCCCTCAACTGAAGCTTTCTTT. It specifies CSGKTGPSTEAFF.

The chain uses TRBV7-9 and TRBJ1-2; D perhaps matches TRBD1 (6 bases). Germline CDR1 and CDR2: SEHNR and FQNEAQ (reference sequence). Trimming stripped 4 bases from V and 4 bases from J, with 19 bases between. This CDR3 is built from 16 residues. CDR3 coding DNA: TGTGCCAGCAGCTCCCTGGGGGGGCAGAGGATCTATGGCTACACCTTC. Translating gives CASSSLGGQRIYGYTF.